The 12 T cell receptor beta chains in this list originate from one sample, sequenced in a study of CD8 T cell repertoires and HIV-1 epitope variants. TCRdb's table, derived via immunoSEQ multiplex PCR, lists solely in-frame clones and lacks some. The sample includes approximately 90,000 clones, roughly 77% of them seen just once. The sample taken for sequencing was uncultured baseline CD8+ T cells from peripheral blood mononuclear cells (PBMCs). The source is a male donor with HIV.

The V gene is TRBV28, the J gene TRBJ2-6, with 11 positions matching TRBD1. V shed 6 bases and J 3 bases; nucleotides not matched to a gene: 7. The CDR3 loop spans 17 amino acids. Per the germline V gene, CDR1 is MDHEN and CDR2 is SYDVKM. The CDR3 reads CASSSRTGGIGANVLTF. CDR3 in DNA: TGTGCCAGCAGCTCTAGGACAGGGGGCATTGGGGCCAACGTCCTGACTTTC. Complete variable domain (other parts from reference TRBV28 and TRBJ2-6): DVKVTQSSRYLVKRTGEKVFLECVQDMDHENMFWYRQDPGLGLRLIYFSYDVKMKEKGDIPEGYSVSREKKERFSLILESASTNQTSMYLCASSSRTGGIGANVLTFGAGSRLTVL.

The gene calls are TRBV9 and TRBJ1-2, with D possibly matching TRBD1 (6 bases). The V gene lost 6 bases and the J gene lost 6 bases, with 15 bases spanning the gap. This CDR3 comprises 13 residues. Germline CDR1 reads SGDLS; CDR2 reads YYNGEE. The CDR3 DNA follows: TGTGCCAGCACCTTAGGACAGAGGGATGGCTACACCTTC. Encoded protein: CASTLGQRDGYTF. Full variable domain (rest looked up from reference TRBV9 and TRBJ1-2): DSGVTQTPKHLITATGQRVTLRCSPRSGDLSVYWYQQSLDQGLQFLIQYYNGEERAKGNILERFSAQQFPDLHSELNLSSLELGDSALYFCASTLGQRDGYTFGSGTRLTVV.

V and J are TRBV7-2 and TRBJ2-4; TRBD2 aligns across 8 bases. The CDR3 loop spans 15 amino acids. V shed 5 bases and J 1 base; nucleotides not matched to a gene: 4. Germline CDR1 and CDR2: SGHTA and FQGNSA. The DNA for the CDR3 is TGTGCCAGCAGCGGCGGGAGGATGGCCAAAAACATTCAGTACTTC. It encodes CASSGGRMAKNIQYF.

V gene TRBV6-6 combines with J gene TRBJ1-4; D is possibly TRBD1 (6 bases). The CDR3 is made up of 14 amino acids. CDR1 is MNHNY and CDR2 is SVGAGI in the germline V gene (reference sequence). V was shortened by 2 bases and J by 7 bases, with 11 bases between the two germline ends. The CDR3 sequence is CASSYREGGEKLFF. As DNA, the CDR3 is TGTGCCAGCAGTTACAGGGAGGGGGGTGAAAAACTGTTTTTT.

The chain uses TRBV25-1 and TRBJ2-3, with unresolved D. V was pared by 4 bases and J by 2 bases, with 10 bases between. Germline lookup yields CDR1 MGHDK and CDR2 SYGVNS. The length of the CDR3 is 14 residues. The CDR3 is CASSGRVATDTQYF. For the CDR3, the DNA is TGTGCCAGCAGTGGAAGGGTTGCCACAGATACGCAGTATTTT.

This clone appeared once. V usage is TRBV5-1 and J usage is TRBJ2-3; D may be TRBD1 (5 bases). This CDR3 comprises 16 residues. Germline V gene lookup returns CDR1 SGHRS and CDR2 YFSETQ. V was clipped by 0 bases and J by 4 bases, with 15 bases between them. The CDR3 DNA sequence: TGCGCCAGCAGCTTGGCGTCTGTCAGGGTGGCAGATACGCAGTATTTT. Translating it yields CASSLASVRVADTQYF.

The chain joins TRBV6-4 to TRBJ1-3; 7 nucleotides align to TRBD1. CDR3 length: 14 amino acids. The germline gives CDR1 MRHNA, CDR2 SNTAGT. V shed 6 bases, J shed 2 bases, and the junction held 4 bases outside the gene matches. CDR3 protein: CASSVDRAGNTIYF. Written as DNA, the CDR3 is TGTGCCAGCAGCGTCGACAGGGCTGGAAACACCATATATTTT.

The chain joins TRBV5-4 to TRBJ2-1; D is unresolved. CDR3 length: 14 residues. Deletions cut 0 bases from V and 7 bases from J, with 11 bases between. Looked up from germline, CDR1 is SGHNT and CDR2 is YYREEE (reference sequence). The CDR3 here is CASSLGLAENEQFF. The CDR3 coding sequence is TGTGCCAGCAGCTTGGGTTTGGCCGAGAATGAGCAGTTCTTC.

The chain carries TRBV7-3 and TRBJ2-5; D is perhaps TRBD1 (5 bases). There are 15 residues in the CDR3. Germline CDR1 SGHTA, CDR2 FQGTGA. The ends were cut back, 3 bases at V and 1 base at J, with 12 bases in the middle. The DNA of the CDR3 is TGTGCCAGCAGCTTTTCGGAAGGGGCCCAAGAGACCCAGTACTTC. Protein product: CASSFSEGAQETQYF.

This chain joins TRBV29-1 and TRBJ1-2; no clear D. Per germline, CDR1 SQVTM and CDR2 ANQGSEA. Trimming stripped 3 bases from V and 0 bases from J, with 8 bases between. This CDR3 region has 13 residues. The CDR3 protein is CSVDPPANYGYTF. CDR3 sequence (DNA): TGCAGCGTTGACCCCCCAGCTAACTATGGCTACACCTTC. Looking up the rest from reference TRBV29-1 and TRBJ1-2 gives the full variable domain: SAVISQKPSRDICQRGTSLTIQCQVDSQVTMMFWYRQQPGQSLTLIATANQGSEATYESGFVIDKFPISRPNLTFSTLTVSNMSPEDSSIYLCSVDPPANYGYTFGSGTRLTVV.

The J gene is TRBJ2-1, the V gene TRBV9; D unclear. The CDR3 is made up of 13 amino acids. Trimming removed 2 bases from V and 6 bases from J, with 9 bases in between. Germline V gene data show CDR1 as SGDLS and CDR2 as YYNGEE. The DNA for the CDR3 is TGTGCCAGCAGCGTGAGTCAGTTCAATGAGCAGTTCTTC. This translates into CASSVSQFNEQFF.

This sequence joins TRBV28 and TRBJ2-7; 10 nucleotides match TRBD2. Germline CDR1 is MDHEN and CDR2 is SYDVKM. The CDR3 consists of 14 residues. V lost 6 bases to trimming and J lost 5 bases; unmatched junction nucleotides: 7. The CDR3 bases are TGTGCCAGCAGCTGGACTAGCGGCGGGGACGAGCAGTACTTC. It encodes CASSWTSGGDEQYF.